This TCR beta chain was sequenced for a study of circulating CD8 cells and anti-PD-1 response in melanoma. TCR libraries were prepared from 15 ng of total RNA with the QIAseq Immune Repertoire TCR panel. In TCRdb, the reads were re-called with MiXCR into one record per CDR3 protein. The repertoire includes 2,000 or so distinct CDR3 sequences, roughly 7.3% of them detected once, and roughly 8.2% sits in the top ten. The V gene's germline CDR1 is LNHDA and CDR2 SQIVND (reference sequence). V lost 2 bases and J lost 3; bases outside the gene matches: 1. The CDR3 is 14 amino acids. Live CD3+CD8+TCRalphabeta+ cells were sorted into four subsets by PD-1 and/or TIGIT. Study observations and caveats: TIGIT repertoires were least diverse, DNEG repertoires most diverse. Previously treated and treatment-naive patients were pooled together.

This clonotype qualifies as medium-sized. Its cognate antigen is unknown. The sample was CD8+ T cells from PBMCs, taken at baseline or after one month of anti-PD-1 therapy (not recorded which). The rearrangement joins TRBV19 to TRBJ1-5; 7 nucleotides align to TRBD1. This clonotype was obtained from a human donor with melanoma. The CDR3 loop reads CASSIKGANQPQHF. The CDR3 DNA reads as TGTGCCAGTAGTATAAAGGGGGCCAATCAGCCCCAGCATTTT.